This TCR beta chain originates from a study of T cells in Graves' hyperthyroidism and ophthalmopathy. The V gene end was trimmed by 0 bases and the J gene end by 5 bases; junction bases not matched to a gene: 2. The CDR3 has 16 amino acids. Germline values: CDR1 SGDLS, CDR2 YYNGEE. Using RNA transcripts as the source, TCR beta CDR3 regions were amplified. HTBI primers were employed in a first-round RT-PCR of the TCR CDR3. TCRdb reprocessed the multiplex PCR reads with MiXCR, giving one entry per CDR3 protein. The sample consists of hundreds of thousands of distinct CDR3 sequences, 35% to 45% of them appearing once.

Sequencing was carried out using blood. This sequence originates from a man aged 18 to 29 with Graves' hyperthyroidism. The genes are TRBV9 and TRBJ2-5; TRBD2 matches at 15 bases. This chain's CDR3 is CASSVGTSGGGETQYF. In DNA form, the CDR3 reads TGTGCCAGCAGCGTAGGGACTAGCGGGGGGGGGGAGACCCAGTACTTC.